The rows below give T cell receptor beta chains drawn from one sample of a study of cytomegalovirus exposure and HLA in healthy donors. Clones were read by immunoSEQ multiplex PCR, and TCRdb kept only the in-frame ones, dropping some. The sample records 150,000 to 200,000 clones, 85% to 90% being singletons. Sequencing used PBMCs. Receptor source: a woman younger than 35 in good health and CMV-seropositive. Each CDR3 is given with its conserved first and last residue. Fields, in order: D gene, clone size, J gene, V gene, CDR3 DNA, CDR3 protein. A D gene is named only where the DNA matches it firmly. Clone size is shown for a subset of rows, as once, few, many or a class of expanded clone.

TRBD1 once TRBJ1-5 TRBV12-5 TGTGCTAGTGGCAAGGGACAGAATCAGCCCCAGCATTTT CASGKGQNQPQHF
NA NA TRBJ2-5 TRBV18 TGTGCCAGCTCCACGGTAGAACCAGAGACCCAGTACTTC CASSTVEPETQYF
NA NA TRBJ1-4 TRBV7-3 TGTGCCAGCAGAAGGACAGCAACTAATGAAAAACTGTTTTTT CASRRTATNEKLFF
NA few TRBJ2-7 TRBV7-2 TGTGCCAGCAGCATGTACCGGGACTCCACCTACGAGCAGTACTTC CASSMYRDSTYEQYF
NA few TRBJ1-2 TRBV19 TGTGCCAGTAGCCCCGACAGTTCCTATGGCTACACCTTC CASSPDSSYGYTF
NA few TRBJ1-2 TRBV29-1 TGCAGCACCCGGACAGTCAACTATGGCTACACCTTC CSTRTVNYGYTF
TRBD1 NA TRBJ2-1 TRBV12-5 TGTGCTAGTGGTGAAGGACAGGGGCTATCAAATGAGCAGTTCTTC CASGEGQGLSNEQFF
NA NA TRBJ1-1 TRBV5-1 TGCGCCAGCAGCTTTCGGACTCTAGGGACTGAAGCTTTCTTT CASSFRTLGTEAFF
NA NA TRBJ2-7 TRBV30 TGTGCCTCCTCTAGGATCGGGGAGCAGTACTTC CASSRIGEQYF
NA NA TRBJ2-1 TRBV27 TGTGCCACTCGGTTGGACTTCTACAATGAGCAGTTCTTC CATRLDFYNEQFF
NA NA TRBJ2-3 TRBV19 TGTGCCAGTAACTATCGGGGCACAGATACGCAGTATTTT CASNYRGTDTQYF
NA once TRBJ2-1 TRBV28 TGTGCCAGCAGTTTAATGTCTGACAATGAGCAGTTCTTC CASSLMSDNEQFF
TRBD1 NA TRBJ2-2 TRBV27 TGTGCCAGCAGTCCCGGGACAGGGGTTCCCGGGGAGCTGTTTTTT CASSPGTGVPGELFF
TRBD2 NA TRBJ2-1 TRBV14 TGTGCCAGCAGCCATTCTCTTAGCGGGAGGGTAAATTTCTTC CASSHSLSGRVNFF
NA once TRBJ2-7 TRBV7-2 TGTGCCAGCACCCCTGGGGGGACTCAACAGTACTTC CASTPGGTQQYF
TRBD1 NA TRBJ2-2 TRBV29-1 TGCAGCGTCGGGACAGGGACCGGGGAGCTGTTTTTT CSVGTGTGELFF
NA few TRBJ1-2 TRBV28 TGTGCCAGCGTTCTAACGGAGAACTATGGCTACACCTTC CASVLTENYGYTF
TRBD2 NA TRBJ2-5 TRBV30 TGTGCCTGGAGTCCGGGACTAGCGGGATTCTGGGAGACCCAGTACTTC CAWSPGLAGFWETQYF
TRBD1 NA TRBJ1-3 TRBV5-1 TGCGCCAGCAGCACTAACACAGGGGACACCATATATTTT CASSTNTGDTIYF
NA NA TRBJ1-2 TRBV4-2 TGTGCCAGCAGCCAAGTCCTAACTATTAACTATGGCTACACCTTC CASSQVLTINYGYTF
NA NA TRBJ1-3 TRBV6-5 TGTGCCAGCAGAGACGCGGGTGGAAACACCATATATTTT CASRDAGGNTIYF
TRBD2 NA TRBJ2-1 TRBV7-7 TGTGCTAGCAGCCCCCGACTAGCACGCGGCGATGAGCAGTTCTTC CASSPRLARGDEQFF
NA NA TRBJ2-1 TRBV19 TGTGCCAGTACGGGGGTGGAATACAATGAGCAGTTCTTC CASTGVEYNEQFF
NA NA TRBJ1-5 TRBV18 TGTGCCAGCTCACAAAGCGGGGATCAGCCCCAGCATTTT CASSQSGDQPQHF
NA NA TRBJ2-7 TRBV5-1 TGCGCCAGCAGCCAGACAGGTGATTCCTACGAGCAGTACTTC CASSQTGDSYEQYF
NA few TRBJ1-3 TRBV1 TGCACCAGCAGCCAGCCCGGGAACACCATATATTTT CTSSQPGNTIYF
NA NA TRBJ2-7 TRBV7-2 TGTGCCAGCAGCTTAGCGTTATCCTTCGGGAGTGACTACGAGCAGTACTTC CASSLALSFGSDYEQYF
NA NA TRBJ1-2 TRBV4-2 TGTGCCAGCAGCCAAGACAGGGATAACTATGGCTACACCTTC CASSQDRDNYGYTF
NA NA TRBJ1-2 TRBV6-1 TGTGCCAGCACCCCACTGACAGACCGCTATGGCTACACCTTC CASTPLTDRYGYTF
TRBD2 few TRBJ2-7 TRBV18 TGTGCCAGCTCACCGGGTTTAGCGGGAGAGGGGGAGCAGTACTTC CASSPGLAGEGEQYF
NA NA TRBJ2-7 TRBV29-1 TGCAGCGTTGCGGCAAGGGGCGGATACGAGCAGTACTTC CSVAARGGYEQYF
TRBD1 NA TRBJ2-1 TRBV5-1 TGCGCCAGCAGCGTGGACAGGGGCGACCTAACTTACAATGAGCAGTTCTTC CASSVDRGDLTYNEQFF
NA NA TRBJ1-1 TRBV4-1 TGCGCCAGCAGCCTAGTTGGATCAGGGGCGAACACTGAAGCTTTCTTT CASSLVGSGANTEAFF
TRBD1 NA TRBJ2-6 TRBV9 TGTGCCAGCAGCTTCTCGACAGGGGTAGTTGGGGCCAACGTCCTGACTTTC CASSFSTGVVGANVLTF
TRBD2 NA TRBJ2-3 TRBV9 TGTGCCAGCAGCGTAGGTCTTGCGGGGGCAGATACGCAGTATTTT CASSVGLAGADTQYF
NA NA TRBJ2-1 TRBV9 TGTGCCAGCAGCGCCCTAGTTCCCTGGAATGAGCAGTTCTTC CASSALVPWNEQFF
TRBD1 NA TRBJ2-7 TRBV7-2 TGTGCCAGCAGCGCACCGGGACAGATCTCCTACGAGCAGTACTTC CASSAPGQISYEQYF